What follows is one T cell receptor beta chain and its context. These data come from a study of blood T cell repertoires in COVID-19. About the research overall: Acute and convalescent COVID-19 samples came from the United States, Italy and Spain. In each case, the material was cDNA or gDNA derived from T cells, B-cell-depleted T cells, or PBMCs.

This CDR3 region has 11 residues. Germline V gives CDR1 MDHEN, CDR2 SYDVKM. The V and J ends lost 8 bases and 4 bases respectively, with 6 bases between them. As processed by the authors: Reference gene primer amplification gave estimated nucleated cell counts. TCRdb's copy holds only in-frame clones and misses some; the assay was immunoSEQ multiplex PCR. V and J calls plus clone size are reproduced from that table; the DNA served to infer D and trimming. The sample has around 200,000 clones, approximately 85% seen once; the top ten hold over 2.5%. The chain is built from TRBV28 and TRBJ1-3; no definite D call. Sequencing was done on a sample of peripheral blood. The clonotype comes from a man aged 55-75 years with acute or convalescent COVID-19. The chain's CDR3 is CASSEGNTIYF. The CDR3 DNA reads TGTGCCAGCTCGGAGGGAAACACCATATATTTT. Full variable domain (missing parts from reference TRBV28 and TRBJ1-3): DVKVTQSSRYLVKRTGEKVFLECVQDMDHENMFWYRQDPGLGLRLIYFSYDVKMKEKGDIPEGYSVSREKKERFSLILESASTNQTSMYLCASSEGNTIYFGEGSWLTVV.